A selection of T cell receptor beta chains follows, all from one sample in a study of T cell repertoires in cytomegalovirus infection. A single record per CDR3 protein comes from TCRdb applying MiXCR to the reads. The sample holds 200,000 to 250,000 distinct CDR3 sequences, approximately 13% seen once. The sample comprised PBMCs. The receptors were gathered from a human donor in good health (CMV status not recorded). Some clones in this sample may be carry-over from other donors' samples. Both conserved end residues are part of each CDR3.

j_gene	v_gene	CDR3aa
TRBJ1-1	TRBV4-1	CASSQVGQGAGAEAFF
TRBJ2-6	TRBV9	CASSVGTGRSGANVLTF
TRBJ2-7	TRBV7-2	CASSLPTSGRPYEQYF
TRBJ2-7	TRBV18	CASSPGDTYEQYF
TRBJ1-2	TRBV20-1	CSAPTDSYGYTF
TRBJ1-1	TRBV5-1	CASSLQGVGTEAFF
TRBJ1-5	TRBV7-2	CASSTGRWVDSNQPQHF
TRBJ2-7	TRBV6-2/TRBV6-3	CASSPSGGLAGSYEQYF
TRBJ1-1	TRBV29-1	CSAGGTGGLSTEAFF
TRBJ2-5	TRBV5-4	CASSLGVSGVVETQYF
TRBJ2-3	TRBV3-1	CASSQLGLAGRSTDTQYF
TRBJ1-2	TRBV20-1	CSARDYRQFQPFYGYTF
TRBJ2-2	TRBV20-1	CSARVLRDRGTGELFF
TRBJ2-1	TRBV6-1	CASSPSDRHNEQFF
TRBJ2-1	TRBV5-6	CASSLGDTNEQFF
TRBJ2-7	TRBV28	CASRPSGRQSYEQYF
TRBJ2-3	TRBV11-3	CASSFGQGSTDTQYF
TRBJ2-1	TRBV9	CASSPRTGEGNEQFF
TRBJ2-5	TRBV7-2	CASSLAPGTETQYF
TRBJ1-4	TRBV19	CASEGGDEKLFF
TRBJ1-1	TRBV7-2	CASSLEETPLGTEAFF
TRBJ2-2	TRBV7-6	CASSSGTSAGELFF
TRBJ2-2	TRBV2	CASSDKGFAGELFF
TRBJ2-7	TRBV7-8	CASSLVGPSGRHEQYF
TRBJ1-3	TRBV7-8	CASSLSFSGNTIYF
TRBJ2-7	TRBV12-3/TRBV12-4	CASGGIGGTDEQYF
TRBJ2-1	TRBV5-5	CASSLGQLYNEQFF
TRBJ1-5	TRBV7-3	CASSRNRNQPQHF
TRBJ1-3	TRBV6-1	CASRPGGVPSSGNTIYF
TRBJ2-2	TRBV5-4	CASSLERHTGELFF
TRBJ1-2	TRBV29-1	CSVDPAGTANYGYTF
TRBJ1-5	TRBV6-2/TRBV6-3	CASRGQFSNQPQHF
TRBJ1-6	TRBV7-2	CASSPRDRHNSPLHF
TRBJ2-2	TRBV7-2	CASSFANTGELFF
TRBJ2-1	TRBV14	CASSQTGPNYNEQFF
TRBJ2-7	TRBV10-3	CAISESAGGASYEQYF
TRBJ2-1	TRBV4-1	CASSRINEQFF
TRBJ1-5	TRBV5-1	CASSLDGGNQPQHF
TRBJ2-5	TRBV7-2	CASRQTGGGQETQYF
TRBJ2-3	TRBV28	CASSFLTSGTDTQYF
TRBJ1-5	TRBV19	CASSIGYDQPQHF
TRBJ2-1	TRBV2	CASSKALSYNEQFF
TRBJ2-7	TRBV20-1	CSAPRTAQSTYEQYF
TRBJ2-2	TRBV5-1	CASSLEQAIGELFF
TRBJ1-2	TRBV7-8	CASSLGLQPYGYTF
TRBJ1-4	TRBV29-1	CSVGQGRNEKLFF
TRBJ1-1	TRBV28	CASSPSQRNTEAFF
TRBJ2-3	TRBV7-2	CASSLAGQGGTQYF
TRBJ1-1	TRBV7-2	CASSSKGSTEAFF
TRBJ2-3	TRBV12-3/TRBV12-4	CASRYRHGAGDTQYF
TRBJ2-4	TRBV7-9	CASSPEQRDIQYF